A single sample is the source of the 3 T cell receptor beta chains below, sequenced in a study of T cell repertoires in cytomegalovirus infection. TCRdb passed the reads through MiXCR, listing each CDR3 protein once. The sample consists of some 450,000 distinct CDR3 sequences, approximately 30% of them appearing once. The source material was PBMCs. The receptor set was obtained from a human donor in good health (CMV status not recorded). Some clones in this sample may be carry-over from other donors' samples.

This sequence joins TRBV10-1 and TRBJ1-1; D not certain. Per the germline V gene, CDR1 is WNHNN and CDR2 is SYGVQD (reference sequence). This CDR3 is built from 9 residues. The germline V and J ends were trimmed by 8 bases and 8 bases, with 6 bases remaining between them. CDR3: CASWTEAFF. Here the CDR3 DNA reads TGCGCCAGCTGGACCGAAGCTTTCTTT.

This clonotype has ten or more counts. The chain is built from TRBV12-3 or TRBV12-4 and TRBJ2-1; D is possibly TRBD1 (5 bases). CDR3 length: 14 amino acids. The V gene lost 8 bases and the J gene lost 2 bases, with 13 bases spanning the gap. In nucleotides, the CDR3 is TGTGCCAGCTCCAAGAACAGGCCCTACAATGAGCAGTTCTTC. This encodes CASSKNRPYNEQFF.

This clonotype was seen a few times. The J gene is TRBJ2-2, the V gene TRBV7-2; D is perhaps TRBD2 (5 bases). From germline, CDR1 is SGHTA and CDR2 FQGNSA. This CDR3 region has 14 residues. V was pared by 7 bases and J by 5 bases, with 14 bases between. The CDR3 nucleotides are TGTGCCAGCACCCCCACCCGGGGAACCGGGGAGCTGTTTTTT. This sequence encodes CASTPTRGTGELFF.